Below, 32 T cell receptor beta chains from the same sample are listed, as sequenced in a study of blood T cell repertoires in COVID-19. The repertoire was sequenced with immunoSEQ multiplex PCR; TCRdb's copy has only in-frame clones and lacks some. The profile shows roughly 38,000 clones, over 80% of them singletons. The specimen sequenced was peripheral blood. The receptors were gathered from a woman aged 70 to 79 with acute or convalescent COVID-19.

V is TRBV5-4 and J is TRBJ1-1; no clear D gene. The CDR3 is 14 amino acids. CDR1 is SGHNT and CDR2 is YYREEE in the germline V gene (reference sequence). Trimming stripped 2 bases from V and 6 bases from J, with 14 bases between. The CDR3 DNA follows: TGTGCCAGCAGCTTTTGGGCGGGTACCCCTGAAGCTTTCTTT. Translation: CASSFWAGTPEAFF.

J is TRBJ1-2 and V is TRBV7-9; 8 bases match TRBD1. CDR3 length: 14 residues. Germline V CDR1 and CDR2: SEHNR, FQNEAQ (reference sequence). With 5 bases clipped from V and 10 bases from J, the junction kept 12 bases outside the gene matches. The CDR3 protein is CASSQQGDTPTYTF. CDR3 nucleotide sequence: TGTGCCAGCAGCCAACAGGGGGACACTCCCACCTACACCTTC.

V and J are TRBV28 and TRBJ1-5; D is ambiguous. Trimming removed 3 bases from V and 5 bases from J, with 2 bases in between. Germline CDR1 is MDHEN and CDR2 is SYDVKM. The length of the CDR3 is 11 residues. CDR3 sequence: CASSFDQPQHF. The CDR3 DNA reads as TGTGCCAGCAGTTTCGATCAGCCCCAGCATTTT. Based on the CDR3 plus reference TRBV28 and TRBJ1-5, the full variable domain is DVKVTQSSRYLVKRTGEKVFLECVQDMDHENMFWYRQDPGLGLRLIYFSYDVKMKEKGDIPEGYSVSREKKERFSLILESASTNQTSMYLCASSFDQPQHFGDGTRLSIL.

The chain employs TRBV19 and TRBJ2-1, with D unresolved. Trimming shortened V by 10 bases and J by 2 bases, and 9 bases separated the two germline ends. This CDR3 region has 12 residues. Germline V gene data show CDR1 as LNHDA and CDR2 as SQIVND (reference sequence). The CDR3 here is CATSPAYNEQFF. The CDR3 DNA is TGTGCCACCAGTCCTGCCTACAATGAGCAGTTCTTC.

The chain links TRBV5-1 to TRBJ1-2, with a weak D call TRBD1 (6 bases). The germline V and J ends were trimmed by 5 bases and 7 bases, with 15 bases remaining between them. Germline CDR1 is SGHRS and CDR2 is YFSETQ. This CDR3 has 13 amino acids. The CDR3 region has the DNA TGCGCCAGCAGTTCTACACAGGGAACTGGCTACACCTTC. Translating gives CASSSTQGTGYTF.

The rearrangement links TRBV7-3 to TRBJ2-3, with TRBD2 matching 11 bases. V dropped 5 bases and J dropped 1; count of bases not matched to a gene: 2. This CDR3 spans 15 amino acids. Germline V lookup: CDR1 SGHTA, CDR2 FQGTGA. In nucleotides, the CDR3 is TGTGCCAGCAGCCGGGGACTAGCGGGCACAGATACGCAGTATTTT. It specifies CASSRGLAGTDTQYF.

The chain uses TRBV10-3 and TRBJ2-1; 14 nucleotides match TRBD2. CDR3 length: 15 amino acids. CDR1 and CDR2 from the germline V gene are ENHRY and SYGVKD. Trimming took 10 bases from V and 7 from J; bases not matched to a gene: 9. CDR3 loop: CATSSGTSGRNEQFF. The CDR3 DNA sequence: TGTGCCACAAGCTCGGGGACTAGCGGGAGAAATGAGCAGTTCTTC.

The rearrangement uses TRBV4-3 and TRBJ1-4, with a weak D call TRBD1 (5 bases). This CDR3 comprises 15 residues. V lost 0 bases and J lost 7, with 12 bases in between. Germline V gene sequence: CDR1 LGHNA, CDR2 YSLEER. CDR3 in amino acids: CASSQDFPGFEKLFF. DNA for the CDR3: TGCGCCAGCAGCCAAGATTTCCCAGGGTTTGAAAAACTGTTTTTT.

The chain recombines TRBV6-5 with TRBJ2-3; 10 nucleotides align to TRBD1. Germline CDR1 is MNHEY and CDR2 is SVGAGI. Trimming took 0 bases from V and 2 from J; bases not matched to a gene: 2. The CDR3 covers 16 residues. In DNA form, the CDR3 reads TGTGCCAGCAGTTACTCGGGACAGGGGCACACAGATACGCAGTATTTT. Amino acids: CASSYSGQGHTDTQYF.

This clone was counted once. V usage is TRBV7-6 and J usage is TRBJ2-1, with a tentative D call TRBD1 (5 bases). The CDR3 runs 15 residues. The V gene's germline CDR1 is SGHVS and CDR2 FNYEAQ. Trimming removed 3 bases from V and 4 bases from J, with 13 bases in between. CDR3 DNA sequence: TGTGCCAGCAGCTTCCTTTTACAGGCATACAATGAGCAGTTCTTC. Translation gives CASSFLLQAYNEQFF.

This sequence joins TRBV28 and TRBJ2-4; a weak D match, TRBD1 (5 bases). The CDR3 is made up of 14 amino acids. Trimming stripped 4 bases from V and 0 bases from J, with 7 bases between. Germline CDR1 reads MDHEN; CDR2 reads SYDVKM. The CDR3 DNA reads TGTGCCAGCAGTTGGGGCATAGCCAAAAACATTCAGTACTTC. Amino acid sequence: CASSWGIAKNIQYF.

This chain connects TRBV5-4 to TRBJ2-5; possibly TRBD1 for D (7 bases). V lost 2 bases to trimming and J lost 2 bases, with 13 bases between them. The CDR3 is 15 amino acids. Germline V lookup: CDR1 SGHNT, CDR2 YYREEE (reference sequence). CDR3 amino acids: CASSLGQGGQETQYF. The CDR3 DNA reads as TGTGCCAGCAGCTTAGGGCAGGGGGGTCAAGAGACCCAGTACTTC.

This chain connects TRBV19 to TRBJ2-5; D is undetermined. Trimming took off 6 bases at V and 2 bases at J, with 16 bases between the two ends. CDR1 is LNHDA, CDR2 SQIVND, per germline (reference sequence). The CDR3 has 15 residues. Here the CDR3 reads CASSYSSGRQETQYF. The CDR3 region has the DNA TGTGCCAGTAGCTACAGCTCAGGCCGGCAAGAGACCCAGTACTTC.

CDR3 amino acids: CASSYPARGNTEAFF. DNA for the CDR3: TGTGCCAGCAGCTACCCGGCCAGGGGCAACACTGAAGCTTTCTTT. This chain joins TRBV28 and TRBJ1-1; D is perhaps TRBD1 (6 bases). CDR1 is MDHEN, CDR2 SYDVKM, per germline. V was clipped by 6 bases and J by 2 bases, with 16 bases between them. The CDR3 spans 15 residues.

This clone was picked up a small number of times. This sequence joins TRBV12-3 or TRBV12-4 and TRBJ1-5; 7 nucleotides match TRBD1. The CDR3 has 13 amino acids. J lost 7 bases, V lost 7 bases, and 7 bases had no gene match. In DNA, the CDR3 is TGTGCCAGCACCGAACAGGGGCTACAGCCCCAGCATTTT. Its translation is CASTEQGLQPQHF.

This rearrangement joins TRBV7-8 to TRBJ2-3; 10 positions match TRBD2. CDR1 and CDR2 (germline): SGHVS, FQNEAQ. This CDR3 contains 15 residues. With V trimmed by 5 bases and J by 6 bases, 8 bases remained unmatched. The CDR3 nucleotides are TGTGCCAGCAGCGGGACACTAGCGGGGCCGGATACGCAGTATTTT. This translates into CASSGTLAGPDTQYF. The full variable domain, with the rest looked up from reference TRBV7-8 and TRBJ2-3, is GAGVSQSPRYKVAKRGQDVALRCDPISGHVSLFWYQQALGQGPEFLTYFQNEAQLDKSGLPSDRFFAERPEGSVSTLKIQRTQQEDSAVYLCASSGTLAGPDTQYFGPGTRLTVL.

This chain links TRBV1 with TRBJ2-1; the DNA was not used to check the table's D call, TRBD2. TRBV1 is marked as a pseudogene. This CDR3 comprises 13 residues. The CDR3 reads CTASGSSYNEQFF. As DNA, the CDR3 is TGCACCGCTAGCGGGAGCTCCTACAATGAGCAGTTCTTC.

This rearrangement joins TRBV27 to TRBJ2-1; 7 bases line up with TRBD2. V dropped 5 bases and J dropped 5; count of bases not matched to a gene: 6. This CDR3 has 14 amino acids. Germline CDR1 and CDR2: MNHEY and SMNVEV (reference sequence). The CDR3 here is CASSTPRGDNEQFF. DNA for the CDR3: TGTGCCAGCAGTACTCCCCGGGGGGACAATGAGCAGTTCTTC.

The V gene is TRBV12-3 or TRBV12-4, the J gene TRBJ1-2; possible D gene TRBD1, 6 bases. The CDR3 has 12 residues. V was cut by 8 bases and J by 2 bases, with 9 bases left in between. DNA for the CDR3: TGTGCCAGCCGGGACACCAACTATGGCTACACCTTC. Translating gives CASRDTNYGYTF.

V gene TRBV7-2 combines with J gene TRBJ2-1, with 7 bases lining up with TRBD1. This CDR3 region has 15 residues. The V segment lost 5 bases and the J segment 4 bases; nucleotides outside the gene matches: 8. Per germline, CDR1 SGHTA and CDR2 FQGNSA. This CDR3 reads CASSQDRTLYNEQFF. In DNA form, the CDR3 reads TGTGCCAGCAGCCAGGACAGGACCCTTTACAATGAGCAGTTCTTC.

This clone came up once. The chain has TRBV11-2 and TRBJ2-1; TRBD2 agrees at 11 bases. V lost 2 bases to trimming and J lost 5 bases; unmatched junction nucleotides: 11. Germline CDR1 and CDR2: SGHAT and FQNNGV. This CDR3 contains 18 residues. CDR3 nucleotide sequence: TGTGCCAGCAGCTTAACTAGCGGGGGAGCACCAGGAAACAATGAGCAGTTCTTC. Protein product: CASSLTSGGAPGNNEQFF.

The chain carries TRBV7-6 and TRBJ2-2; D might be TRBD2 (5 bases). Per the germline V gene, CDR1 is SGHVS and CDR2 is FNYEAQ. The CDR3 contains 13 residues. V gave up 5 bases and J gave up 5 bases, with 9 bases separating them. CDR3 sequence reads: CASSPGVTGELFF. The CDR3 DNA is TGTGCCAGCAGCCCCGGGGTAACCGGGGAGCTGTTTTTT.

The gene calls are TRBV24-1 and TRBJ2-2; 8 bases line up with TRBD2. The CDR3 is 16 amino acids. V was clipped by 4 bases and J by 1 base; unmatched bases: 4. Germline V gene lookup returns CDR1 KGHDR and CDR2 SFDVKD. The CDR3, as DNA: TGTGCCACCAGTGACTCAAGCGGGGGGAACACCGGGGAGCTGTTTTTT. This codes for CATSDSSGGNTGELFF.

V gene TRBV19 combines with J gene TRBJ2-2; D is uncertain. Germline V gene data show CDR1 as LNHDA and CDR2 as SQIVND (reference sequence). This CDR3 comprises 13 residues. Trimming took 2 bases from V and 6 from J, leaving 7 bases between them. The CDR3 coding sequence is TGTGCCAGTAGTATAATGTCTCCCGGGGAGCTGTTTTTT. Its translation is CASSIMSPGELFF.

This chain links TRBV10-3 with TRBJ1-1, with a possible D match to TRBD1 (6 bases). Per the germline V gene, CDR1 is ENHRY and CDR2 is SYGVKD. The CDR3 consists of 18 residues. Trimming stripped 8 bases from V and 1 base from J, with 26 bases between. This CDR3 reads CAICPGGRGGGKNTEAFF. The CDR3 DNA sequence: TGTGCCATCTGCCCCGGTGGCAGGGGTGGAGGAAAGAACACTGAAGCTTTCTTT.

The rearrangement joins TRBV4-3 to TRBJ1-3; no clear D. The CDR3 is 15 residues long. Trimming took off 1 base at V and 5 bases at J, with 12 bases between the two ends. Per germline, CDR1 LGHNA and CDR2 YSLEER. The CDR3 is CASSQGIGPRNTIYF. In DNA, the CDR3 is TGCGCCAGCAGCCAAGGGATTGGGCCGCGAAACACCATATATTTT.

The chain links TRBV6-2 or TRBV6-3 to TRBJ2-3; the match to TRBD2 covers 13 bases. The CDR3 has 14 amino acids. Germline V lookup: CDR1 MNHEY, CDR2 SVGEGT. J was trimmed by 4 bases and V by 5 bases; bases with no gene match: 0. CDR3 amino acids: CASSGLAGADTQYF. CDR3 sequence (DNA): TGTGCCAGCAGTGGACTAGCGGGAGCAGATACGCAGTATTTT.

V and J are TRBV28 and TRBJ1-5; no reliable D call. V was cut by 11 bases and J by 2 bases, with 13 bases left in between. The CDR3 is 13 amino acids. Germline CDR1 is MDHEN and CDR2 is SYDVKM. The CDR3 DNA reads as TGTGCCTCCGAGAGTTCGGGCAATCAGCCCCAGCATTTT. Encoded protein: CASESSGNQPQHF.

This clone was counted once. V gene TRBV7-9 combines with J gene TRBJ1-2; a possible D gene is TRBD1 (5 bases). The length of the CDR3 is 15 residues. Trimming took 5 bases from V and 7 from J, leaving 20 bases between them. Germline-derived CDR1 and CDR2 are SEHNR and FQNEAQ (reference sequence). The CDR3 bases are TGTGCCAGCAGCACAAATACGATGGGGGGTGGTGGCTACACCTTC. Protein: CASSTNTMGGGGYTF.

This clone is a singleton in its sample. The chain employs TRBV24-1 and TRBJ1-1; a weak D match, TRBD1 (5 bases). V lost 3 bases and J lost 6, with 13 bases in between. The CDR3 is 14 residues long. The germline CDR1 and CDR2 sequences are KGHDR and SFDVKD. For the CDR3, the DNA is TGTGCCACCAGTGATACGGGGGAAGAGGCTGAAGCTTTCTTT. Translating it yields CATSDTGEEAEAFF.

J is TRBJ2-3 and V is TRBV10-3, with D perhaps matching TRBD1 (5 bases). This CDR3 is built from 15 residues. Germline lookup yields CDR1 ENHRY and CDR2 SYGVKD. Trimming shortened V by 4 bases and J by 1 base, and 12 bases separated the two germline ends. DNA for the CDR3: TGTGCCATCAGTGGGCAGGGCAGGGGCACAGATACGCAGTATTTT. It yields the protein CAISGQGRGTDTQYF.

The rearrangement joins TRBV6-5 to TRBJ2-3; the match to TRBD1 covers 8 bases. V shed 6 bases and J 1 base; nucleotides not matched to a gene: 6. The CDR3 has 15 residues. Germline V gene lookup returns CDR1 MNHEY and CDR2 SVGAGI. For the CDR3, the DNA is TGTGCCAGCAGCCTCGCGGACAGGGGCACAGATACGCAGTATTTT. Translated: CASSLADRGTDTQYF.